The T cell receptor beta chain under discussion was sequenced for a study of identical twins. The study, taken as a whole, reports: Among monozygotic twins, out-of-frame TCR alpha sharing exceeded what models predicted. Carriage of fewer insertions was seen in abundant cord blood beta clonotypes, whereas memory repertoires showed none.

As to this clonotype: Its antigen is undetermined.

MiXCR was run by TCRdb on the 5' RACE reads, yielding one entry per CDR3 protein. The data hold roughly 250,000 distinct CDR3 sequences, with 11% to 15% observed a single time. This CDR3 is built from 17 residues. Germline lookup yields CDR1 DFQATT and CDR2 SNEGSKA (reference sequence). The sequence was obtained from a young woman in good health. The chain employs TRBV20-1 and TRBJ2-1; 12 bases line up with TRBD1. Sequencing was performed on memory (CD45RO+) T cells sorted from blood. The CDR3: CCARGQGASSPYNEQFF. For the CDR3, the DNA is TGCTGCGCAAGGGGACAGGGGGCGTCTAGCCCCTACAATGAGCAGTTCTTC.